This paragraph reports one TCR beta chain. The antigen is not known. The V gene lost 1 base and the J gene lost 2 bases, with 12 bases spanning the gap. Germline CDR1 is SGHTA and CDR2 is FQGNSA. This CDR3 has 15 residues. This sample is part of a study of shared clonotypes between healthy human individuals. Study outcomes and limitations: Enrolling few donors narrowed the genetic and exposure-history diversity that was represented.

The test was conducted at deep level. Template amounts of around 300 ng DNA, approximately 30,000 T cell genomes, were employed in unsorted PBMC replicate PCRs. This table comes from immunoSEQ multiplex PCR, and its TCRdb copy is limited to in-frame clones, with some not included. Found here are about 520,000 clones, around four fifths of them singletons; the top ten hold more than 10%. The TCR comes from a woman between 35 and 50 years old in good health. Some clones in this sample may be carry-over from other donors' samples. The J gene is TRBJ2-7, the V gene TRBV7-2, with D maybe TRBD2 (6 bases). The sequenced material came from PBMCs. Written as DNA, the CDR3 is TGTGCCAGCAGCTTAGGGCAGGGAGGACCCTACGAGCAGTACTTC. As protein: CASSLGQGGPYEQYF. The full variable domain, with the rest looked up from reference TRBV7-2 and TRBJ2-7, is GAGVSQSPSNKVTEKGKDVELRCDPISGHTALYWYRQSLGQGLEFLIYFQGNSAPDKSGLPSDRFSAERTGGSVSTLTIQRTQQEDSAVYLCASSLGQGGPYEQYFGPGTRLTVT.